This T cell receptor (beta chain) was obtained from a study of T cells in Graves' hyperthyroidism and ophthalmopathy. Overall study findings and caveats: The blood repertoire included most of the expanded thyroid clonotypes above 0.001.

The study based diagnoses on clinical symptoms, serum thyroxine and TRAb, thyroid ultrasound and orbital computed tomography. Amplified regions were TCR beta CDR3 sequences from RNA transcripts. TCR CDR3 underwent first-round RT-PCR with the HTBI primer set. A single record per CDR3 protein comes from TCRdb applying MiXCR to the multiplex PCR reads. The data hold under 600,000 distinct CDR3 sequences, with approximately 15% observed a single time. Between the trimmed V and J ends, which lost 0 bases and 7 bases, there was a span of 7 bases. The germline V gene has CDR1 MNHEY and CDR2 SVGAGI. There are 13 residues in the CDR3. This clonotype was observed a few times. Antigen specificity is unknown.

The receptor was derived from a middle-aged woman with Graves' ophthalmopathy. The gene calls are TRBV6-5 and TRBJ2-1; D is uncertain. Sequenced sample: blood. For the CDR3, the DNA is TGTGCCAGCAGTTACTCCGGCTGGAATGAGCAGTTCTTC. Translation: CASSYSGWNEQFF.